This record covers a single T cell receptor (beta chain). As yet, its antigen is unknown. Molecules of cDNA were individually given unique molecular identifiers that were attached to them. TCRdb recomputed calls from the 5' RACE reads with MiXCR, one row per CDR3 protein. The sample has roughly 110,000 distinct CDR3 sequences, over 8.5% seen once. The sample is drawn from a study of early T cells in non-severe SARS-CoV-2 infection. Whole-study context: Sequencing targeted bulk RNA from unsorted whole blood, leaving chains unpaired.

Whole-study findings and limits: CD4 and private specificities were missed by VDJdb matching, which favored anti-spike CD8 responses.

With 5 bases clipped from V and 2 bases from J, the junction kept 13 bases outside the gene matches. The V gene's germline CDR1 is MDHEN and CDR2 SYDVKM. There are 17 residues in the CDR3. Sequencing was performed on whole blood. The chain recombines TRBV28 with TRBJ2-7; 9 bases align to TRBD2. The receptor comes from an adult who was a healthcare worker with PCR-confirmed SARS-CoV-2 infection or an uninfected control (not recorded which). CDR3 coding DNA: TGTGCCAGCAGTCCAAAGGGGGTAGCGGGAGAAGCCTACGAGCAGTACTTC. Amino acids: CASSPKGVAGEAYEQYF.